This T cell receptor beta chain was profiled in a study of neurological immune-mediated disorders. This clonotype was seen ten or more times. Its specificity is unknown. The cDNA was generated by 5'RACE with 10-nucleotide random UMIs. TCRdb used MiXCR to reprocess the 5' RACE reads, holding one entry per CDR3 protein. This sample has tens of thousands of distinct CDR3 sequences, with about 8% found just once. Trimming stripped 5 bases from V and 7 bases from J, with 14 bases between. CDR1 SGHTA and CDR2 FQGNSA come from the germline V gene. The CDR3 spans 14 residues. Whole-study results and caveats: The most TCR clonal expansion was seen in HTLV-1-associated myelopathy, whereas the least was seen in multiple sclerosis, below the level in healthy controls.

The sample's time point: longitudinal time-point 3. This chain links TRBV7-2 with TRBJ1-4; D call uncertain. The specimen sequenced was PBMCs. The clonotype comes from a woman in her thirties or forties in good health. The CDR3 DNA reads as TGTGCCAGCAGCCCGGTGGCCTTAGGTGAAAAACTGTTTTTT. Translated: CASSPVALGEKLFF. The whole variable domain, filled in from reference TRBV7-2 and TRBJ1-4, reads GAGVSQSPSNKVTEKGKDVELRCDPISGHTALYWYRQSLGQGLEFLIYFQGNSAPDKSGLPSDRFSAERTGGSVSTLTIQRTQQEDSAVYLCASSPVALGEKLFFGSGTQLSVL.